This T cell receptor (beta chain) comes out of a study of identical twins. TCRdb redid the calling of the 5' RACE reads with MiXCR, one entry per CDR3 protein. The sample has 700,000 or so distinct CDR3 sequences; approximately 9% are singletons. Germline trimming cut 1 base from V and 2 bases from J; bases unmatched to any gene: 2. This CDR3 has 15 amino acids. Germline V gene data show CDR1 as LGHNA and CDR2 as YNFKEQ. The sample was also linked to a second study, of yellow fever vaccine responses in identical twins.

The TCR sequence derives from a woman aged 18-29 years in good health. The specimen was PBMCs. The chain recombines TRBV4-2 with TRBJ2-3; 8 bases match TRBD2. As DNA, the CDR3 is TGTGCCAGCAGCCAAGCGGGAGGGACCACAGATACGCAGTATTTT. Its protein is CASSQAGGTTDTQYF.